This T cell receptor beta chain stems from a study of blood T cell repertoires in COVID-19. About the study: PBMCs, B-cell-depleted T cells, or T cells provided the cDNA or gDNA that made up the material.

V dropped 1 base and J dropped 4 bases, with 13 bases sitting between them. CDR1 SGHRS and CDR2 YFSETQ come from the germline V gene. The CDR3 covers 15 residues. Produced via immunoSEQ multiplex PCR; TCRdb's table is partial and in-frame only. The sample shows 250,000 to 400,000 clones, around 87% of them seen only once. Participants came from under 30 US areas, aged about 18 to 100 years. Input material: PBMCs or T cells enriched from blood (not recorded which). The genes are TRBV5-1 and TRBJ2-3; perhaps TRBD2 as D (7 bases). The source is a woman aged 25 to 39 who had recovered from COVID-19. The CDR3 sequence: CASSLRGGDPDTQYF. DNA of the CDR3: TGCGCCAGCAGCTTGAGGGGGGGGGACCCAGATACGCAGTATTTT. The complete variable domain, with remaining parts taken from reference TRBV5-1 and TRBJ2-3, reads KAGVTQTPRYLIKTRGQQVTLSCSPISGHRSVSWYQQTPGQGLQFLFEYFSETQRNKGNFPGRFSGRQFSNSRSEMNVSTLELGDSALYLCASSLRGGDPDTQYFGPGTRLTVL.